The rows below give T cell receptor beta chains drawn from one sample of a study of T cells in Graves' hyperthyroidism and ophthalmopathy. TCRdb re-derived calls from the multiplex PCR reads in MiXCR, one entry per CDR3 protein. The data contain some 490,000 distinct CDR3 sequences, about 22% of them singletons. The specimen sequenced was blood. These receptors originate from a woman in her seventies with Graves' ophthalmopathy. Each CDR3 is given with its conserved first and last residue. A D gene is named only where the DNA matches it firmly. Clone size is not always given. Where it is, it says once, few, many or a class for expanded clones.

>many|TRBV28|TRBD1|TRBJ2-1|14
TGTGCCACCTCACGACAGGGAGCCTACAATGAGCAGTTCTTC
CATSRQGAYNEQFF
>.|TRBV6-2/TRBV6-3|.|TRBJ2-1|13
TGTGCCAGCGGTCTAGCAGCCTACAATGAGCAGTTCTTC
CASGLAAYNEQFF
>.|TRBV28|TRBD1|TRBJ2-5|17
TGTGCCAGCAGTAGCAGGGGGCGGTGGGGTGTCCGAGAGACCCAGTACTTC
CASSSRGRWGVRETQYF
>many|TRBV2|TRBD1|TRBJ1-5|15
TGTGCCAGCAGTGAGGACAGGGCAGGCAATCAGCCCCAGCATTTT
CASSEDRAGNQPQHF
>many|TRBV7-2|.|TRBJ2-5|14
TGTGCCAGCAGCTTAGGATTTAGGAAAGAGACCCAGTACTTC
CASSLGFRKETQYF
>.|TRBV11-2|TRBD1|TRBJ1-6|13
TGTGCCAGCAGCCTGGACAGGGAAACACCCCTCCACTTT
CASSLDRETPLHF
>.|TRBV28|.|TRBJ2-2|13
TGTGCCAGCACCGTCAGTAACACCGGGGAGCTGTTTTTT
CASTVSNTGELFF
>few|TRBV12-3/TRBV12-4|.|TRBJ2-1|14
TGTGCCGCTAGTCTCGGAGGGCCCGACAATGAGCAGTTCTTC
CAASLGGPDNEQFF
>.|TRBV30|.|TRBJ2-1|13
TGTGCCCTTCGGTCCTCTATGTATAATGAGCAGTTCTTC
CALRSSMYNEQFF
>.|TRBV24-1|.|TRBJ2-5|13
TGTGCCACCAGTGATTCCCTCGGAGAGACCCAGTACTTC
CATSDSLGETQYF
>.|TRBV24-1|.|TRBJ1-5|16
TGTGCCACCAGTGATTCGGCCCGGGGCTTAAATCAGCCCCAGCATTTT
CATSDSARGLNQPQHF
>few|TRBV10-3|TRBD1|TRBJ1-1|13
TGTGCCATCAGTGAGACAGGGGGCTCGGAAGCTTTCTTT
CAISETGGSEAFF
>many|TRBV12-3/TRBV12-4|.|TRBJ1-1|14
TGTGCCAGCAGTCGGGGTGGTTCACACACTGAAGCTTTCTTT
CASSRGGSHTEAFF
>few|TRBV20-1|.|TRBJ2-3|14
TGCAGTGCTACCTCCTGGGAAAACACAGATACGCAGTATTTT
CSATSWENTDTQYF
>many|TRBV12-3/TRBV12-4|.|TRBJ2-3|12
TGTGCCAGCAGCAAACAGGGAGATACGCAGTATTTT
CASSKQGDTQYF
>few|TRBV6-2/TRBV6-3|.|TRBJ1-6|14
TGTGCCAGCACGGGGATCTCCTATAATTCACCCCTCCACTTT
CASTGISYNSPLHF
>few|TRBV18|.|TRBJ2-5|13
TGTGCCAGCTCACCCCGGTCTTCGGAGACCCAGTACTTC
CASSPRSSETQYF
>.|TRBV10-2|.|TRBJ2-5|14
TGCGCCAGCAGTGAGCCGGGCCCGGAGGAGACCCAGTACTTC
CASSEPGPEETQYF
>.|TRBV10-3|.|TRBJ2-1|14
TGTGCCGTTGGAGGGGTAGCGGAAACCAATGAGCAGTTCTTC
CAVGGVAETNEQFF
>few|TRBV15|TRBD2|TRBJ2-1|17
TGTGCCACCAGCAGAGTCGGGCGGGAGTCCTCCCTCAATGAGCAGTTCTTC
CATSRVGRESSLNEQFF
>many|TRBV7-2|TRBD2|TRBJ2-1|15
TGTGCCAGCAGCTCGAGCGGGAGGTCCTACAATGAGCAGTTCTTC
CASSSSGRSYNEQFF
>.|TRBV20-1|.|TRBJ1-4|14
TGCAGTGCTAGAGACGGCCCGCTTAATGAAAAACTGTTTTTT
CSARDGPLNEKLFF
>few|TRBV12-5|.|TRBJ2-7|15
TGTGCTAGTGGTTTGTCCAAGAGGGCGACCTACGAGCAGTACTTC
CASGLSKRATYEQYF
>many|TRBV28|.|TRBJ2-1|12
TGTGCCAGCAGAAGGACATACAATGAGCAGTTCTTC
CASRRTYNEQFF
>few|TRBV2|.|TRBJ1-6|15
TGTGCCAGCAGTGAACGGGCAGGACTTAATTCACCCCTCCACTTT
CASSERAGLNSPLHF
>few|TRBV19|.|TRBJ1-1|13
TGTGCCACCAAATGGGGGACGAACACTGAAGCTTTCTTT
CATKWGTNTEAFF
>few|TRBV29-1|TRBD1|TRBJ2-2|11
TGCAGCGCTTACAGGGGCGGGGAGCTGTTTTTT
CSAYRGGELFF